A selection of T cell receptor beta chains follows, all from one sample in a study of regulatory T cells in long-lasting Graves disease. MiXCR, run by TCRdb on the multiplex PCR reads, gives a single entry per CDR3 protein. This repertoire shows 510,000 or so distinct CDR3 sequences, about 11% found once; its top ten account for over 7%. These same records also appear under a second study, on T cells in Graves' hyperthyroidism and ophthalmopathy.

Material: peripheral blood mononuclear cells (PBMCs), obtained at new diagnosis, from a patient treated with antithyroid drugs. All receptors derive from a woman in her 30s with Graves disease. CDR3s include the opening cysteine and the closing phenylalanine or tryptophan. Fields, in order: CDR3 DNA, CDR3 protein, clone size, J gene, V gene, D gene. A D gene is named only where the DNA matches it firmly. Size values are once, few and many counts, or a class for expanded clones, and some rows have none.

DNA: TGTGCCATCAGACTCACACACCTTGAACGGACACAGTTCTTC
CDR3: CAIRLTHLERTQFF
size: many
J: TRBJ2-1
V: TRBV10-3
D: .

DNA: TGTGCCAGCAGATCGGACAGGGGTTACAATGAGCAGTTCTTC
CDR3: CASRSDRGYNEQFF
size: many
J: TRBJ2-1
V: TRBV27
D: TRBD1

DNA: TGCAGCGTTGGGAAGACGGGGAACACTGAAGCTTTCTTT
CDR3: CSVGKTGNTEAFF
size: few
J: TRBJ1-1
V: TRBV29-1
D: .

DNA: TGTGCCAGCAGTTACTATCCGGGACAGGCGACATTCAATCAGCCCCAGCATTTT
CDR3: CASSYYPGQATFNQPQHF
size: .
J: TRBJ1-5
V: TRBV6-2/TRBV6-3
D: TRBD1

DNA: TGTGCCAGCAATGCTCTAGAGACCCAGTACTTC
CDR3: CASNALETQYF
size: many
J: TRBJ2-5
V: TRBV2
D: .

DNA: TGTGCCACCAGTGACTACACCGGGACGCCAGATACGCAGTATTTT
CDR3: CATSDYTGTPDTQYF
size: many
J: TRBJ2-3
V: TRBV24-1
D: .

DNA: TGTGCCAGCAGCTTGGGGTGGCCTGGGGGCACTGAAGCTTTCTTT
CDR3: CASSLGWPGGTEAFF
size: few
J: TRBJ1-1
V: TRBV5-5
D: .

DNA: TGCAGTGCTAGAGCCCGGGACAGGGATTATAATTCACCCCCCCACTTT
CDR3: CSARARDRDYNSPPHF
size: few
J: TRBJ1-6
V: TRBV20-1
D: TRBD1

DNA: TGTGCCAGCAGTTTACCCACCGTCTCGTATGAGCAGTTCTTC
CDR3: CASSLPTVSYEQFF
size: .
J: TRBJ2-1
V: TRBV27
D: .

DNA: TGTGCCACCAGCAACTTGGACAGGGCCGGCACTGAAGCTTTCTTT
CDR3: CATSNLDRAGTEAFF
size: many
J: TRBJ1-1
V: TRBV15
D: TRBD1

DNA: TGTGCCATCAGTGAAAGGGGGAACACAGATACGCAGTATTTT
CDR3: CAISERGNTDTQYF
size: .
J: TRBJ2-3
V: TRBV10-3
D: .

DNA: TGCAGTGTTCTCACCGGGACTTCAACATACGAGCAGTACTTC
CDR3: CSVLTGTSTYEQYF
size: many
J: TRBJ2-7
V: TRBV20-1
D: .

DNA: TGTGCCACCTTAGGACAGGGGGCAACCGGCTATGGCTACACCTTC
CDR3: CATLGQGATGYGYTF
size: many
J: TRBJ1-2
V: TRBV6-1
D: TRBD1

DNA: TGTGCCAGCAGTTTAGCGGGGGGCCGCCAGCCCCAGCATTTT
CDR3: CASSLAGGRQPQHF
size: few
J: TRBJ1-5
V: TRBV12-3/TRBV12-4
D: .

DNA: TGTGCCAGCAGCTTGTGGGGACCAGGGGGTCCCAATGAGCAGTTCTTC
CDR3: CASSLWGPGGPNEQFF
size: few
J: TRBJ2-1
V: TRBV5-8
D: TRBD1

DNA: TGCAGCGTTGAGACCGTTTCGAGCGAGCAGTACTTC
CDR3: CSVETVSSEQYF
size: few
J: TRBJ2-7
V: TRBV29-1
D: .

DNA: TGTGCCAGCAGCCCGCAGCGGACTAGCGCCAAGGGGGGCAATGAGCAGTTCTTC
CDR3: CASSPQRTSAKGGNEQFF
size: many
J: TRBJ2-1
V: TRBV11-2
D: TRBD2

DNA: TGTGCCACCAGTGATTTCTCAGGGGCAGAGACCCAGTACTTC
CDR3: CATSDFSGAETQYF
size: few
J: TRBJ2-5
V: TRBV24-1
D: .

DNA: TGTGCCAGCAGCTTGAGCCTGCGATCGCCCCAGCATTTT
CDR3: CASSLSLRSPQHF
size: .
J: TRBJ1-5
V: TRBV5-5
D: .

DNA: TGTGCCAGTAGTGAAGCGGGAGTTGCCGAGCAGTACTTC
CDR3: CASSEAGVAEQYF
size: .
J: TRBJ2-7
V: TRBV19
D: TRBD2

DNA: TGTGCCAGCAGTGGAGCAGATACAAACTATGGCTACACCTTC
CDR3: CASSGADTNYGYTF
size: many
J: TRBJ1-2
V: TRBV2
D: .

DNA: TGCGCCAGCGGAACCGGACAGACCTACGAGCAGTACTTC
CDR3: CASGTGQTYEQYF
size: many
J: TRBJ2-7
V: TRBV10-2
D: .